Given below is one TCR beta chain in context. This sample stems from a study of T cell responses to AZD1222 COVID-19 vaccine. The CDR3 runs 14 residues. Trimming shortened V by 9 bases and J by 7 bases, and 21 bases separated the two germline ends. Germline values: CDR1 LNHDA, CDR2 SQIVND (reference sequence). Assay used: immunoSEQ multiplex PCR; TCRdb lists only in-frame clones, some missing. The sample lists about 120,000 clones; approximately 91% were seen once. The source was peripheral blood, collected 28 days after the second AZD1222 dose. V is TRBV19 and J is TRBJ1-2; D not resolved. This TCR was sampled from an adult who received the AZD1222 COVID-19 vaccine. The CDR3 DNA reads TGTGCCAGCCGAGGGCCTGTCTTCGCTGGTGGCTACACCTTC. Translation: CASRGPVFAGGYTF. The variable domain in full, completed from reference TRBV19 and TRBJ1-2, reads DGGITQSPKYLFRKEGQNVTLSCEQNLNHDAMYWYRQDPGQGLRLIYYSQIVNDFQKGDIAEGYSVSREKKESFPLTVTSAQKNPTAFYLCASRGPVFAGGYTFGSGTRLTVV.